Here is one TCR beta chain with its context. Per the original data handling: Reference gene primer amplification gave estimated nucleated cell counts. Here immunoSEQ multiplex PCR was the method, and the copy in TCRdb shows in-frame clones only, minus some. That table is the source of V, J and clone size, and D and trimming were worked out from the DNA. The table has about 140,000 clones, 90% seen once; the top ten hold approximately 10%. The V gene's germline CDR1 is SGHNT and CDR2 YYREEE (reference sequence). There are 16 residues in the CDR3. J lost 5 bases, V lost 4 bases, and 9 bases had no gene match. The data are from a study of blood T cell repertoires in COVID-19. Study information: From the United States, Italy and Spain came samples of acute and convalescent COVID-19.

Material: peripheral blood. The sequence was obtained from a woman of 80 years or more with acute or convalescent COVID-19. The V and J genes are TRBV5-4 and TRBJ2-1; 10 nucleotides match TRBD2. In DNA, the CDR3 is TGTGCCAGCAGCCCCAGACTAGCGGGCACGAACAATGAGCAGTTCTTC. Translated, it gives CASSPRLAGTNNEQFF. Using reference TRBV5-4 and TRBJ2-1 for the parts outside the CDR3, the full variable domain is ETGVTQSPTHLIKTRGQQVTLRCSSQSGHNTVSWYQQALGQGPQFIFQYYREEENGRGNFPPRFSGLQFPNYSSELNVNALELDDSALYLCASSPRLAGTNNEQFFGPGTRLTVL.